Listed below are T cell receptor beta chains from one sample, sequenced in a study of shared T cell receptors in the human thymus. TCRdb's table, derived via immunoSEQ multiplex PCR, lists solely in-frame clones and lacks some. The data hold hundreds of thousands of clones, with around 82% observed a single time. These data also featured in a second study, about human thymus T cells.

The material sequenced was thymocytes. These receptors all come from a boy under two years old with a congenital heart defect. Each CDR3 is given without its conserved first and last residue. Fields, in order: V gene, CDR3 protein.

>TRBV25-1
ASSEGGDTQY
>TRBV6-1
ASSEANIEQF
>TRBV2
ASREIAPLGTDTQY
>TRBV7-2
ASSIRVQGYEQY
>TRBV6-6
ASSYQSGSPSHPQH
>TRBV27
ASGPNYGYT
>TRBV5-1
ASSLFRENTEAF
>TRBV28
ASRTGSSYEQY
>TRBV7-2
ASSFSGTIPDTQY
>TRBV6-5
ASSSQETQY
>TRBV7-3
ASSSQGVNEQF
>TRBV6-5
ASSPTSVYEQY
>TRBV6-7
ASSYSDT
>TRBV7-9
ASSGTGGNQPQH
>TRBV5-5
ASSLATAGHSYEQY
>TRBV6-4
ASKRLAGDLSYEQF
>TRBV7-9
ASSPRPGGGELF
>TRBV15
ATSRGAHTSTDTQY
>TRBV4-3
ASSQSGLAGCQETQY
>TRBV20-1
SAGDRYGYT
>TRBV7-9
ASRRTSGRGGTGELF
>TRBV29-1
SVQDNSGNTIY
>TRBV15
ATSRLGQGGETQY
>TRBV25-1
ASSERVAASSYEQY
>TRBV4-3
ASSQDVRTSGSFRSGEQF
>TRBV6-6
ASSYSQDTGELF
>TRBV27
ASSRERNWRGSYNEQF
>TRBV10-1
ASSAEGLAGEGNEQF
>TRBV5-5
ASSAGPDRRSGPQH
>TRBV29-1
SVAPGFGELF
>TRBV30
AWSVPQSLLLLPSLDTEAF
>TRBV5-1
ASSRRDTLIRNTGELF
>TRBV7-7
ASSLVPGLGLNEQF
>TRBV2
ASNPGRYSGSCEQY
>TRBV10-2
ALRGERIHEQY
>TRBV6-5
ASSSREVGYT
>TRBV28
ASTKNTEAF
>TRBV19
ASSGLFSYEQY
>TRBV7-9
ASSLGGDDIGYEQY
>TRBV2
ASSENGSSYNEQF
>TRBV4-1
ASSQDCKDYVGEQF
>TRBV7-3
ASSPYGLAGDCVDTDTQY
>TRBV21-1
ASSSGTGEGANVLT
>TRBV13
ASSPGLAGGPLLDEQF
>TRBV29-1
SVGGWSGRAYNEQF
>TRBV7-6
ASSPRGYNEQF
>TRBV15
ATSRASTAPYEQY
>TRBV25-1
ASSGRRQDSGNTIY
>TRBV29-1
SVEGARAGGRAF